Listed here are 31 T cell receptor beta chains from one sample, sequenced in a study of cytotoxic CD8 clonotypes in ibrutinib-treated CLL. The protocol was immunoSEQ multiplex PCR, while the TCRdb copy is restricted to in-frame clones and leaves out a portion. The sample shows 200,000 to 250,000 clones, about four fifths of them seen only once. The sample here was PBMCs, taken after 12 months of ibrutinib treatment. These receptors were collected from a human donor with chronic lymphocytic leukemia.

The chain carries TRBV18 and TRBJ1-2; D is ambiguous. V was clipped by 3 bases and J by 6 bases, with 5 bases between them. Germline V gene data show CDR1 as KGHSH and CDR2 as LQKENI. CDR3 length: 11 amino acids. DNA of the CDR3: TGTGCCAGCTCACCCGGGGATGGCTACACCTTC. Protein sequence: CASSPGDGYTF. Drawing the rest from reference TRBV18 and TRBJ1-2, the complete variable domain is NAGVMQNPRHLVRRRGQEARLRCSPMKGHSHVYWYRQLPEEGLKFMVYLQKENIIDESGMPKERFSAEFPKEGPSILRIQQVVRGDSAAYFCASSPGDGYTFGSGTRLTVV.

This chain uses TRBV10-3 with TRBJ1-1; 8 bases align to TRBD1. The V segment lost 8 bases and the J segment 4 bases; nucleotides outside the gene matches: 9. The CDR3 has 14 amino acids. Germline CDR1 and CDR2: ENHRY and SYGVKD. CDR3 residues: CAIGNDRGPTEAFF. In nucleotides, the CDR3 is TGTGCCATCGGGAACGACAGGGGACCCACTGAAGCTTTCTTT.

The CDR3 protein is CASSPGLGGNEQFF. DNA of the CDR3: TGCGCCAGCAGCCCCGGACTAGGGGGAAATGAGCAGTTCTTC. The rearrangement joins TRBV5-1 to TRBJ2-1, with a possible D match to TRBD2 (7 bases). The CDR3 consists of 14 residues. CDR1 SGHRS and CDR2 YFSETQ come from the germline V gene. The V end was cut by 4 bases, the J end by 7 bases, with 15 bases between.

V is TRBV19 and J is TRBJ1-5; no clear D. V lost 5 bases to trimming and J lost 5 bases, with 16 bases between them. The CDR3 covers 15 residues. From germline, CDR1 is LNHDA and CDR2 SQIVND (reference sequence). The CDR3 reads CASSLNPYSHQPQHF. CDR3 DNA sequence: TGTGCCAGTAGTCTGAATCCCTACAGTCATCAGCCCCAGCATTTT. The variable domain in full, with the rest retrieved from reference TRBV19 and TRBJ1-5, is DGGITQSPKYLFRKEGQNVTLSCEQNLNHDAMYWYRQDPGQGLRLIYYSQIVNDFQKGDIAEGYSVSREKKESFPLTVTSAQKNPTAFYLCASSLNPYSHQPQHFGDGTRLSIL.

This chain connects TRBV7-8 to TRBJ2-5; D is uncertain. CDR1 SGHVS and CDR2 FQNEAQ come from the germline V gene. V dropped 4 bases and J dropped 1 base, with 4 bases sitting between them. The CDR3 runs 12 residues. Here the CDR3 reads CASSSGQETQYF. DNA of the CDR3: TGTGCCAGCAGCTCGGGCCAAGAGACCCAGTACTTC.

The chain links TRBV7-8 to TRBJ1-4; no reliable D call. Trimming removed 5 bases from V and 4 bases from J, with 17 bases in between. Germline lookup yields CDR1 SGHVS and CDR2 FQNEAQ. The CDR3 is 16 residues long. The CDR3 protein is CASSPRSPVSNEKLFF. The CDR3 nucleotides read TGTGCCAGCAGCCCGAGATCACCCGTTAGTAATGAAAAACTGTTTTTT.

This clone was seen many times. The chain links TRBV6-1 to TRBJ2-6, with D maybe TRBD2 (6 bases). There are 17 residues in the CDR3. Germline CDR1 reads MNHNS; CDR2 reads SASEGT. Trimming cost V 3 bases and J 4 bases, with 16 bases left between them. The CDR3, as DNA: TGTGCCAGCAGTGACGGCCCCGGAGGGGCCGGGGCCAACGTCCTGACTTTC. Residues: CASSDGPGGAGANVLTF.

The chain couples TRBV19 to TRBJ2-3; 8 bases line up with TRBD2. The CDR3 is 15 amino acids. V lost 6 bases and J lost 2; bases outside the gene matches: 7. Germline assignment: CDR1 LNHDA and CDR2 SQIVND (reference sequence). For the CDR3, the DNA is TGTGCCAGTAGGGTTTTCGGGGGGGCCACAGATACGCAGTATTTT. Amino acid sequence: CASRVFGGATDTQYF.

The rearrangement links TRBV6-1 to TRBJ2-4; D remains ambiguous. CDR1 is MNHNS, CDR2 SASEGT, per germline. The V end was cut by 1 base, the J end by 1 base, with 8 bases between. The CDR3 sequence is 15 residues long. The CDR3 sequence is CASSEGTPAKNIQYF. The CDR3 nucleotides are TGTGCCAGCAGTGAAGGGACCCCTGCCAAAAACATTCAGTACTTC.

The chain is built from TRBV6-1 and TRBJ1-2; 8 bases line up with TRBD1. CDR3 size: 13 residues. The germline V gene has CDR1 MNHNS and CDR2 SASEGT. The J segment lost 4 bases and the V segment lost 4 bases, leaving 2 bases of the junction unmatched. CDR3 nucleotide sequence: TGTGCCAGCAGTGGGACAGGGACCTATGGCTACACCTTC. Translating it yields CASSGTGTYGYTF.

The chain links TRBV5-1 to TRBJ1-3, with D possibly being TRBD1 (6 bases). The CDR3 extends over 15 amino acids. Per the germline V gene, CDR1 is SGHRS and CDR2 is YFSETQ. V lost 4 bases and J 4 bases, leaving 15 bases between the germline ends. CDR3 nucleotide sequence: TGCGCCAGCAGCCAAGAAGCGACAGGAGGAAACACCATATATTTT. Protein product: CASSQEATGGNTIYF. The variable domain in full, completed from reference TRBV5-1 and TRBJ1-3, reads KAGVTQTPRYLIKTRGQQVTLSCSPISGHRSVSWYQQTPGQGLQFLFEYFSETQRNKGNFPGRFSGRQFSNSRSEMNVSTLELGDSALYLCASSQEATGGNTIYFGEGSWLTVV.

This clone has a single count. The V call is TRBV29-1, the J call TRBJ2-1; D remains unclear. In germline, CDR1 is SQVTM, CDR2 ANQGSEA. Trimming removed 4 bases from V and 2 bases from J, with 6 bases in between. This CDR3 region has 12 residues. The CDR3 bases are TGCAGCGTTGCCTACGCCTACAATGAGCAGTTCTTC. Translating gives CSVAYAYNEQFF.

This clone has only one observation. CDR3 nucleotide sequence: TGTGCCAGCAGGAGAGGCACCCTCCCAGTTAATGAGCAGTTCTTC. Translated: CASRRGTLPVNEQFF. V usage is TRBV27 and J usage is TRBJ2-1, with unresolved D. CDR1 and CDR2 from the germline V gene are MNHEY and SMNVEV (reference sequence). This CDR3 contains 15 residues. Trimming pared 6 bases from V and 7 bases from J, leaving 19 bases between.

The rearrangement links TRBV7-9 to TRBJ1-4; the match to TRBD1 covers 10 bases. The germline V gene encodes CDR1 SEHNR and CDR2 FQNEAQ (reference sequence). The CDR3 is 14 amino acids. V lost 7 bases and J lost 6; bases outside the gene matches: 5. CDR3 nucleotide sequence: TGTGCCAGCACCACGACAGGGGGCGATGAAAAACTGTTTTTT. Translation: CASTTTGGDEKLFF. The full variable domain, completed using reference TRBV7-9 and TRBJ1-4, is DTGVSQNPRHKITKRGQNVTFRCDPISEHNRLYWYRQTLGQGPEFLTYFQNEAQLEKSRLLSDRFSAERPKGSFSTLEIQRTEQGDSAMYLCASTTTGGDEKLFFGSGTQLSVL.

This chain connects TRBV10-3 to TRBJ2-7, with 9 bases fitting TRBD1. This CDR3 spans 14 amino acids. V shed 4 bases and J 2 bases; nucleotides not matched to a gene: 3. Germline CDR1 is ENHRY and CDR2 is SYGVKD. The CDR3 DNA is TGTGCCATCAGTGGGACAGGGGTAACCTACGAGCAGTACTTC. It yields the protein CAISGTGVTYEQYF.

The chain links TRBV29-1 to TRBJ1-5, with unresolved D. Looked up from germline, CDR1 is SQVTM and CDR2 is ANQGSEA. The V end was cut by 7 bases, the J end by 4 bases, with 17 bases between. This CDR3 comprises 14 residues. The CDR3: CSETYEDGNQPQHF. The CDR3 DNA follows: TGCAGCGAAACGTATGAGGACGGGAATCAGCCCCAGCATTTT.

V gene TRBV19 combines with J gene TRBJ2-1, with D perhaps assigned TRBD1 or TRBD2 (5 bases each). The CDR3 length is 17 residues. The V gene's germline CDR1 is LNHDA and CDR2 SQIVND (reference sequence). V gave up 10 bases and J gave up 0 bases, with 22 bases separating them. For the CDR3, the DNA is TGTGCCACCTCCCTCGGACCATATGGGGGCTCCTACAATGAGCAGTTCTTC. Protein product: CATSLGPYGGSYNEQFF.

This sequence joins TRBV19 and TRBJ1-5, with D perhaps matching TRBD1 (6 bases). Germline V gene data show CDR1 as LNHDA and CDR2 as SQIVND (reference sequence). Trimming cost V 6 bases and J 9 bases, with 15 bases left between them. The CDR3 runs to 13 residues. CDR3 coding DNA: TGTGCCAGTAGCCCCGGACAGACAGGGCCCCAGCATTTT. Protein sequence: CASSPGQTGPQHF.

The chain uses TRBV6-7 and TRBJ2-2, with D possibly TRBD1 on 5 matching bases. TRBV6-7 is an ORF, and what it does is uncertain. The CDR3 sequence is 16 residues long. The V and J ends lost 4 bases and 0 bases respectively, with 12 bases between them. The CDR3 sequence: CASSSTGPSNTGELFF. CDR3 sequence (DNA): TGTGCCAGCAGTTCTACAGGACCATCGAACACCGGGGAGCTGTTTTTT.

Notes on this clone: Its ends do not fully match the called genes, so a read error is possible. This chain uses TRBV7-7 with TRBJ2-3, with TRBD2 matching over 11 bases. Germline V lookup: CDR1 SSHAT, CDR2 FNYEAQ (reference sequence). This CDR3 spans 14 amino acids. CDR3 protein: CASSPTSGGDTQYF. The CDR3 DNA follows: TGTGCTAGCAGCCCCACTAGCGGGGGTGATACGCAGTATTTT.

J is TRBJ1-1 and V is TRBV25-1, with no clear D. The CDR3 is made up of 13 amino acids. From germline, CDR1 is MGHDK and CDR2 SYGVNS. Trimming left V 5 bases short and J 4 bases short, with 11 bases between. DNA of the CDR3: TGTGCCAGCAGTTTTGGGCGGGCCACTGAAGCTTTCTTT. Its protein is CASSFGRATEAFF.

In its sample, this clone was seen once. This CDR3 is also generated by other DNA sequences in the sample. The chain recombines TRBV30 with TRBJ2-3; 9 bases line up with TRBD2. The germline V gene encodes CDR1 GTSNPN and CDR2 SVGIG (reference sequence). V was clipped by 5 bases and J by 0 bases; unmatched bases: 3. This CDR3 region has 14 residues. The CDR3 DNA reads as TGTGCCTGGGGGGCGGGGGGGAGCACAGATACGCAGTATTTT. This sequence encodes CAWGAGGSTDTQYF.

The chain carries TRBV14 and TRBJ1-1; D gene ambiguous. The V end was cut by 4 bases, the J end by 1 base, with 7 bases between. This CDR3 is 13 amino acids long. Germline assignment: CDR1 SGHDN and CDR2 FVKESK. The CDR3 region is CASSRAANTEAFF. In nucleotides, the CDR3 is TGTGCCAGCAGCCGAGCGGCGAACACTGAAGCTTTCTTT.

This clone has a single count. J is TRBJ2-1 and V is TRBV27, with 12 bases fitting TRBD2. Trimming cost V 5 bases and J 3 bases; bases outside gene matches: 8. Germline-derived CDR1 and CDR2 are MNHEY and SMNVEV (reference sequence). CDR3 length: 17 residues. The CDR3 loop reads CASSPAWTSGVYNEQFF. CDR3 DNA: TGTGCCAGCAGTCCTGCTTGGACTAGCGGGGTCTACAATGAGCAGTTCTTC.

V is TRBV5-8 and J is TRBJ2-1; a weak D match, TRBD2 (5 bases). CDR1 is SGHTS and CDR2 is YDEGEE in the germline V gene. The V end lost 6 bases, the J end lost 5 bases, and 15 bases lay between the germline ends. This CDR3 is 14 amino acids long. The CDR3 protein is CASNSGGGDNEQFF. The CDR3 DNA is TGTGCCAGCAATTCTGGAGGTGGAGACAATGAGCAGTTCTTC.

The table lists this clone with a count of one. This chain uses TRBV5-1 with TRBJ2-1; no definite D call. CDR1 and CDR2 (germline): SGHRS, YFSETQ. The CDR3 is made up of 13 amino acids. Trimming shortened V by 5 bases and J by 5 bases, and 11 bases separated the two germline ends. This chain's CDR3 is CASRVVPNNEQFF. As DNA, the CDR3 is TGCGCCAGCAGAGTGGTGCCCAACAATGAGCAGTTCTTC. The whole variable domain, filled in from reference TRBV5-1 and TRBJ2-1, reads KAGVTQTPRYLIKTRGQQVTLSCSPISGHRSVSWYQQTPGQGLQFLFEYFSETQRNKGNFPGRFSGRQFSNSRSEMNVSTLELGDSALYLCASRVVPNNEQFFGPGTRLTVL.

V and J are TRBV6-1 and TRBJ2-3; 7 bases map to TRBD1. V gave up 7 bases and J gave up 10 bases; unmatched junction bases: 8. Per the germline V gene, CDR1 is MNHNS and CDR2 is SASEGT. The CDR3 is 12 amino acids. CDR3 sequence: CASTRQGLAQYF. For the CDR3, the DNA is TGTGCCAGCACTCGACAGGGTCTGGCGCAGTATTTT.

The chain recombines TRBV14 with TRBJ2-7; D is unresolved. CDR1 SGHDN and CDR2 FVKESK come from the germline V gene. Trimming cost V 3 bases and J 3 bases, with 9 bases left between them. The CDR3 consists of 13 residues. The CDR3 loop is CASSQGALYEQYF. CDR3 DNA sequence: TGTGCCAGCAGCCAGGGTGCCCTCTACGAGCAGTACTTC.

This clone was counted a single time. The V call is TRBV2, the J call TRBJ1-2; 8 bases match TRBD1. The CDR3 contains 16 residues. Germline V gene lookup returns CDR1 SNHLY and CDR2 FYNNEI. With V trimmed by 2 bases and J by 4 bases, 9 bases remained unmatched. The CDR3 loop is CASSESDREISYGYTF. CDR3 bases: TGTGCCAGCAGTGAATCGGACAGGGAGATTAGCTATGGCTACACCTTC. Full variable domain (remainder filled in from reference TRBV2 and TRBJ1-2): EPEVTQTPSHQVTQMGQEVILRCVPISNHLYFYWYRQILGQKVEFLVSFYNNEISEKSEIFDDQFSVERPDGSNFTLKIRSTKLEDSAMYFCASSESDREISYGYTFGSGTRLTVV.

This sequence joins TRBV19 and TRBJ2-7; no reliable D call. The CDR3 contains 12 residues. V dropped 5 bases and J dropped 2 bases, with 7 bases sitting between them. Germline CDR1 LNHDA, CDR2 SQIVND (reference sequence). The CDR3 protein is CASSASTYEQYF. In DNA, the CDR3 is TGTGCCAGTAGTGCATCCACCTACGAGCAGTACTTC.

The chain combines TRBV4-1 with TRBJ2-3, with 11 bases that match TRBD2. The CDR3 has 17 residues. In germline, CDR1 is MGHRA, CDR2 YSYEKL. J lost 4 bases, V lost 1 base, and 7 bases had no gene match. CDR3 coding DNA: TGCGCCAGCAGCCAAGGCGGGCTAGCGGGAGGCGCAGATACGCAGTATTTT. Residues: CASSQGGLAGGADTQYF.